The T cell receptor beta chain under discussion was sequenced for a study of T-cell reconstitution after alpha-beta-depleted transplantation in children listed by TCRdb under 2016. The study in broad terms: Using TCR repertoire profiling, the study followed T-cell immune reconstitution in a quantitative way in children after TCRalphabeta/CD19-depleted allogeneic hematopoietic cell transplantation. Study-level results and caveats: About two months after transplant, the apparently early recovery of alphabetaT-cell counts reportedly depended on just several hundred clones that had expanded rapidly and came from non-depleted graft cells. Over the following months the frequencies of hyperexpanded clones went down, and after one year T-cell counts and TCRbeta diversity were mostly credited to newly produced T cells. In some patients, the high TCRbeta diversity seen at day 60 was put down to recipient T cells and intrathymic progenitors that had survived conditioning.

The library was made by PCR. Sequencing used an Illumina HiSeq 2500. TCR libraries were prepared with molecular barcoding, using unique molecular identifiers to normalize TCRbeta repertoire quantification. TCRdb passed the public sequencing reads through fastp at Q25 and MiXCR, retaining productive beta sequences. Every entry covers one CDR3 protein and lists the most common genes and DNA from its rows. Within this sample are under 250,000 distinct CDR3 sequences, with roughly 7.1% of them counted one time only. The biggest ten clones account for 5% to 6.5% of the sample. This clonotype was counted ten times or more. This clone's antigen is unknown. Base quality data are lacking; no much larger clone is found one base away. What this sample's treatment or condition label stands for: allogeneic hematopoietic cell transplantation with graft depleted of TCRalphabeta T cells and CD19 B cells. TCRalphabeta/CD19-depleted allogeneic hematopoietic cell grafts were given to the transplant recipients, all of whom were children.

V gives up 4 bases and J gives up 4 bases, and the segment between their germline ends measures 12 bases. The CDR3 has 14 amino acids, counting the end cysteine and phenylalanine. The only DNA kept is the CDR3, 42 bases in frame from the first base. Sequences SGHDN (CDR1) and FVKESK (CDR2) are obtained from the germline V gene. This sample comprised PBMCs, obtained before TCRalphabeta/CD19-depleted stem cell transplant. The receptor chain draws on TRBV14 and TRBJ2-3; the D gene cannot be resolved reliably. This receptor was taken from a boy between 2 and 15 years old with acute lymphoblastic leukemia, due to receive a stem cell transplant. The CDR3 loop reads CASSPPARSDTQYF. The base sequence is TGTGCCAGCAGCCCACCGGCGCGTTCAGATACGCAGTATTTT.